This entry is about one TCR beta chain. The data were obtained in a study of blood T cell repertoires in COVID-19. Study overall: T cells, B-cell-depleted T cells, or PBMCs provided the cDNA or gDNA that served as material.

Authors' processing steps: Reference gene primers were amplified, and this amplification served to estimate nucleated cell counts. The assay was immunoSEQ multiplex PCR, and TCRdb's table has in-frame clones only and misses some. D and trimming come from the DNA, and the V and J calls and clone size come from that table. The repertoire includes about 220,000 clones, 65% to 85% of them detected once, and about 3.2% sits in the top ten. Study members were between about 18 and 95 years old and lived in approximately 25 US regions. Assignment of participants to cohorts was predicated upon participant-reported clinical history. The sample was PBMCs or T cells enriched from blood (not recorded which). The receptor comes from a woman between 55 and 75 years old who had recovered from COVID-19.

This CDR3 is CSARTGGGYTF. CDR3 nucleotide sequence: TGCAGTGCTAGAACAGGGGGTGGCTACACCTTC. V gene TRBV20-1 combines with J gene TRBJ1-2; 8 positions agree with TRBD1. The CDR3 contains 11 residues. Trimming took 2 bases from V and 7 from J; bases not matched to a gene: 0. Germline CDR1 reads DFQATT; CDR2 reads SNEGSKA (reference sequence).